These T cell receptor beta chains were read from a single sample in a study of cytomegalovirus exposure and HLA in healthy donors. Data came from immunoSEQ multiplex PCR; TCRdb stores just in-frame clones and leaves some out. The sample yields 160,000 or so clones, roughly 73% seen once. Sequenced material: PBMCs. Receptors originate from a woman in her 30s in good health and CMV-seronegative. Each CDR3 is given without its conserved first and last residue. Not every row has a clone size; where given, it reads once, few, many or a size class.

v_call	cdr3_length	clone_size	j_call	cdr3_aa
TRBV6-6	11	few	TRBJ1-5	ASSLVVRQPQH
TRBV5-6	13	NA	TRBJ1-5	ASSLGLRSNQPQH
TRBV9	14	medium-sized	TRBJ2-2	ASSVGSSGGFGELF
TRBV27	13	few	TRBJ1-6	ASSGGGSYNSPLH
TRBV18	13	few	TRBJ1-4	ASSPTASTNEKLF
TRBV6-1	13	once	TRBJ2-5	ASSVNEAGKETQY
TRBV6-5	12	NA	TRBJ1-2	ASNPGTGVYGYT
TRBV2	11	NA	TRBJ2-2	ASNGGNTGELF
TRBV18	11	NA	TRBJ2-5	ASSRGPKETQY
TRBV2	11	NA	TRBJ2-7	ASAWDRSYEQY
TRBV14	9	few	TRBJ2-7	ASSRDRRPY
TRBV30	11	few	TRBJ1-4	AWTRTEEEKLF
TRBV6-5	11	once	TRBJ2-7	ATRDSGSYEQY
TRBV4-1	13	NA	TRBJ2-7	ASRKLGTDSYEQY
TRBV7-2	12	NA	TRBJ1-2	ASSLVGINYGYT
TRBV5-1	13	NA	TRBJ1-6	ASSFAGSYNSPLH
TRBV2	11	NA	TRBJ2-7	ASRMGGPYEQY
TRBV19	9	NA	TRBJ2-1	ASSIEEEQF
TRBV7-9	13	NA	TRBJ1-2	ASSLAPLDSYGYT
TRBV7-2	14	NA	TRBJ1-6	ASSKGGQGANSPLH
TRBV7-9	13	NA	TRBJ1-4	ASSLLVGAGEKLF
TRBV5-1	13	NA	TRBJ1-1	ASSLRDRADTEAF
TRBV7-9	12	NA	TRBJ2-5	ASSSGLAGETQY
TRBV4-1	12	NA	TRBJ1-2	ASSPDESIYGYT
TRBV11-2	13	NA	TRBJ2-5	ASSLTSGGQETQY
TRBV7-2	11	NA	TRBJ1-2	ASSLGPERGYT
TRBV29-1	11	NA	TRBJ2-2	SVLAENTGELF
TRBV4-2	16	NA	TRBJ1-2	ASSQGQGTLAVIEGYT
TRBV5-1	13	NA	TRBJ1-1	ASSPQTGPNTEAF
TRBV9	14	NA	TRBJ1-2	ASTLDRGRPANGYT
TRBV5-1	13	once	TRBJ1-1	ASSSGGGMNTEAF
TRBV19	12	NA	TRBJ2-5	ASSISGGMKPSY
TRBV28	11	once	TRBJ2-1	ASSFGGQAEQF
TRBV27	11	NA	TRBJ2-7	ASSRGTDYEQY
TRBV6-1	11	NA	TRBJ1-2	ASSPSRGYGYT
TRBV5-1	11	NA	TRBJ1-6	ASSLGQGGPLH
TRBV5-4	12	NA	TRBJ1-2	ASSPGGADYGYT
TRBV4-1	14	NA	TRBJ1-2	ASSQEAGGDWYGYT
TRBV2	14	NA	TRBJ1-5	ASSPRGGVLNQPQH
TRBV19	11	NA	TRBJ1-5	ASTRTGDQPQH
TRBV4-1	17	NA	TRBJ2-3	ASSHGSALAGGGTDTQY
TRBV2	15	few	TRBJ2-2	ASSEPDRGLNTGELF